This T cell receptor (beta chain) was found in a study of PD-1 blockade in classical Hodgkin lymphoma. This clone has just one count. The protocol was immunoSEQ multiplex PCR, while the TCRdb copy is restricted to in-frame clones and leaves out a portion. The table shows around 36,000 clones, with about 89% occurring only once. Every patient relapsed after autologous stem cell transplantation, and brentuximab vedotin exposure varied. Complete response, partial response or progressive disease was recorded as best response. CDR1 and CDR2 (germline): SGHTA, FQGTGA. The CDR3 is 15 residues long. V gave up 2 bases and J gave up 5 bases, with 13 bases separating them.

The J gene is TRBJ2-1, the V gene TRBV7-3; D remains ambiguous. This clonotype was obtained from a human donor with classical Hodgkin lymphoma. The sample consisted of peripheral blood mononuclear cells (PBMCs), taken at baseline. CDR3 sequence reads: CASSLLGPTNNEQFF. The CDR3 DNA follows: TGTGCCAGCAGCTTACTTGGACCGACGAACAATGAGCAGTTCTTC.